The sample holds one count of the clone carrying this TCR beta chain. Original processing methods: Nucleated cell counts were estimated from reference gene primer amplification. Using immunoSEQ multiplex PCR, the repertoire was profiled, and TCRdb retains in-frame clones only, with some absent. The V and J calls and clone size were taken over from that table, and D and trimming were inferred from the DNA. The data show tens of thousands of clones, with 82% seen just once and 10% to 15% held by the top ten. The source of the sample is a study of blood T cell repertoires in COVID-19. Study-wide context: COVID-19 samples, acute and convalescent, were from the United States, Italy and Spain. In each case, the material was cDNA or gDNA derived from T cells, B-cell-depleted T cells, or PBMCs.

Material: peripheral blood. The clonotype comes from a human donor in a cohort sampled during active COVID-19.

The CDR3 bases are TGTGCCAGCAGCGAACCAACCGGGAGACCTCGCACTGAAGCTTTCTTT. Translated: CASSEPTGRPRTEAFF. The rearrangement links TRBV6-2 or TRBV6-3 to TRBJ1-1; D remains unclear. CDR3 length: 16 residues. Between the trimmed V and J ends, which lost 6 bases and 4 bases, there was a span of 21 bases. Germline CDR1 and CDR2: MNHEY and SVGEGT.